This T cell receptor (beta chain) appears in the sequencing data of a study of T cells after yellow fever vaccination. The wider study: In the case of low-cell-number fractions, SMART-Seq v4 Ultra Low Input was used for preparation.

TCRdb reprocessed the 5' RACE reads with MiXCR, giving one entry per CDR3 protein. The table records some 560,000 distinct CDR3 sequences, approximately 21% of them present only once. Sequenced here: PBMCs, sampled 15 days after the yellow fever booster vaccination. The TCR originated in a man aged 30 to 45 who received the YFV17D yellow fever vaccine.

CDR3 region: CASSLSGNRNAGYTF. CDR3 nucleotides: TGTGCCAGCAGCTTATCCGGAAATCGGAACGCTGGCTACACCTTC. V and J are TRBV7-2 and TRBJ1-2; D is unclear. CDR1 is SGHTA and CDR2 is FQGNSA in the germline V gene. V lost 2 bases and J 7 bases, leaving 17 bases between the germline ends. The CDR3 runs 15 residues.